This T cell receptor beta chain appears in the sequencing data of a study of blood T cell repertoires in COVID-19. This CDR3 region has 13 residues. Germline-derived CDR1 and CDR2 are SGHNT and YYREEE (reference sequence). Trimming took 3 bases from V and 6 from J; bases not matched to a gene: 5. Sequenced by immunoSEQ multiplex PCR; TCRdb stores in-frame clones only, minus some. This table has about 400,000 clones, roughly 87% appearing once. Donors were grouped by their self-reported clinical history. This chain joins TRBV5-4 and TRBJ1-1; 7 bases are a match to TRBD1. This TCR derives from a woman aged 35 to 49 with acute COVID-19. The source material was PBMCs or T cells enriched from blood (not recorded which). CDR3 region: CASSSAGTAEAFF. DNA of the CDR3: TGTGCCAGCAGCTCGGCCGGGACAGCTGAAGCTTTCTTT. The full variable domain, in which reference TRBV5-4 and TRBJ1-1 provide the parts outside the CDR3, is ETGVTQSPTHLIKTRGQQVTLRCSSQSGHNTVSWYQQALGQGPQFIFQYYREEENGRGNFPPRFSGLQFPNYSSELNVNALELDDSALYLCASSSAGTAEAFFGQGTRLTVV.